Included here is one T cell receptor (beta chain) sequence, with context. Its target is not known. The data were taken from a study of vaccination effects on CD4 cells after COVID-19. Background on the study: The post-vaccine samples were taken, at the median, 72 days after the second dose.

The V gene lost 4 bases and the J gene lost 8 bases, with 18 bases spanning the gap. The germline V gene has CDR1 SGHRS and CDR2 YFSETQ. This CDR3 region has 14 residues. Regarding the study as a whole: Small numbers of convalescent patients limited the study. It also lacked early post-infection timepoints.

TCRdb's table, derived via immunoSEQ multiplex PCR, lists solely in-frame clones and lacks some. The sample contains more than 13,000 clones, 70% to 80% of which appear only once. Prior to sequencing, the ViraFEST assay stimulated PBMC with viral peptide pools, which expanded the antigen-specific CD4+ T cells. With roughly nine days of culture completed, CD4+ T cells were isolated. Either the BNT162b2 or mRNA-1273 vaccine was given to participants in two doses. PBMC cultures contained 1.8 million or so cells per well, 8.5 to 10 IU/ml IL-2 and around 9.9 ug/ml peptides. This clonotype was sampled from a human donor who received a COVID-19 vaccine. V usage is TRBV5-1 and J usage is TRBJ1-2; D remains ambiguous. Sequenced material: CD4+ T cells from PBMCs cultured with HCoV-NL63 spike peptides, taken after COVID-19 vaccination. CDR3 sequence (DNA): TGCGCCAGCAGCCCCCCGGACCGGGGTCAGGGCTACACCTTC. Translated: CASSPPDRGQGYTF.